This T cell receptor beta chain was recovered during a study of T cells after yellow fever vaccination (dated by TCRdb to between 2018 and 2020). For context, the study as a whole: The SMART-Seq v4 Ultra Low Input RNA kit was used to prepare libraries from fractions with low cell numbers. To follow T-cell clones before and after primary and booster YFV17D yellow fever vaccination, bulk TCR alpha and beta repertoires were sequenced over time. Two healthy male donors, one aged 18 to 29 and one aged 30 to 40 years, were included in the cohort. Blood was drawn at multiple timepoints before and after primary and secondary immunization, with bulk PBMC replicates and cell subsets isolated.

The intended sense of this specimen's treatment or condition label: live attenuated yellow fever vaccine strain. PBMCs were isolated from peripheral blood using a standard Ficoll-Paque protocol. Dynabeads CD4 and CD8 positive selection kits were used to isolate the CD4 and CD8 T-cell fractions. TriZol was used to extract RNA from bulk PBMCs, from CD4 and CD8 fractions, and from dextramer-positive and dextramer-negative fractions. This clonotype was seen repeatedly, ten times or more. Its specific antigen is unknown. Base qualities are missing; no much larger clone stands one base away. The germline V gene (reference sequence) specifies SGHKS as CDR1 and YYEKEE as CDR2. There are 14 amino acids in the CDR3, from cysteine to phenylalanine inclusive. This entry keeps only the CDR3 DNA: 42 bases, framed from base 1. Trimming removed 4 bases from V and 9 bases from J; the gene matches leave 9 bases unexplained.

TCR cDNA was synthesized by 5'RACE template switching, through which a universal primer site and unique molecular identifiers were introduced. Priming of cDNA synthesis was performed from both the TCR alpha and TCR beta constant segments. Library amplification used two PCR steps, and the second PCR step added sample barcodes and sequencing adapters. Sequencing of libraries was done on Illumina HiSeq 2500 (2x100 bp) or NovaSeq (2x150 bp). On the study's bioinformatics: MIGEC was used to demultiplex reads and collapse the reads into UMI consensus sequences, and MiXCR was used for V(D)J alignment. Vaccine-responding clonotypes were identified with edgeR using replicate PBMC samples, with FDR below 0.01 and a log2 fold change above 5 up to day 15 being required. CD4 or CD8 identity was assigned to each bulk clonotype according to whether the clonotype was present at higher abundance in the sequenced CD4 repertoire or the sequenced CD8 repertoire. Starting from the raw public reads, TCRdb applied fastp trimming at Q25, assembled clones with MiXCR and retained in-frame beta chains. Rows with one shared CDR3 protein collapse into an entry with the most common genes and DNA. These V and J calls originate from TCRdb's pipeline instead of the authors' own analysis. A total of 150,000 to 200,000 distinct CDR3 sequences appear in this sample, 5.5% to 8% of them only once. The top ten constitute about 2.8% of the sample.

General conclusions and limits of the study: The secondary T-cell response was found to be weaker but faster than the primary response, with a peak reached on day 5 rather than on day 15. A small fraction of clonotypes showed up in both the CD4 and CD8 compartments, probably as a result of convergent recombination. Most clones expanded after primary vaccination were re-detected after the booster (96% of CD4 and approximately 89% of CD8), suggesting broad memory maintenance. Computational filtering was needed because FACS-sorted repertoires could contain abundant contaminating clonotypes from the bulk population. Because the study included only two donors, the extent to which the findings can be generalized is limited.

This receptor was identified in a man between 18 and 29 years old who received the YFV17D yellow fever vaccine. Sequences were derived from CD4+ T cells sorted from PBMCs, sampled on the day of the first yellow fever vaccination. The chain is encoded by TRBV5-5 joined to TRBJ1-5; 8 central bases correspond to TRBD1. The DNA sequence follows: TGTGCCAGCAGCGGGGGACAGGACCGGACGCCCCAGCATTTT. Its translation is CASSGGQDRTPQHF. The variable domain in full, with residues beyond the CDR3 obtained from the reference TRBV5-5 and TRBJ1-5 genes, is DAGVTQSPTHLIKTRGQQVTLRCSPISGHKSVSWYQQVLGQGPQFIFQYYEKEERGRGNFPDRFSARQFPNYSSELNVNALLLGDSALYLCASSGGQDRTPQHFGDGTRLSIL.